This T cell receptor (beta chain) appears in the sequencing data of a study of T cells in lung cancer brain metastases. Note on this clone: The target antigen is unknown. Within the sample, other DNA sequences also encode this same CDR3.

Study results and limitations: FFPE DNA fragmentation may have prevented retrieving the complete T cell repertoire.

The CDR3 covers 16 residues. The V gene lost 0 bases and the J gene lost 9 bases, with 20 bases spanning the gap. Germline loops: CDR1 ENHRY, CDR2 SYGVKD. TCRdb's table, derived via immunoSEQ multiplex PCR, lists solely in-frame clones and lacks some. The table records roughly 4,700 clones, 80% to 85% of them present only once. Patients had either synchronous oligometastatic disease or delayed solitary brain metastasis recurrence. This chain links TRBV10-3 with TRBJ2-5; D uncertain. Sequences were obtained from tumor tissue from the primary lung tumor. This receptor was taken from a woman aged 45-59 years with non-small cell lung cancer. CDR3 sequence: CAISESQSGNGGAQYF. The CDR3 DNA reads TGTGCCATCAGTGAGTCACAGTCCGGTAATGGTGGGGCCCAGTACTTC.